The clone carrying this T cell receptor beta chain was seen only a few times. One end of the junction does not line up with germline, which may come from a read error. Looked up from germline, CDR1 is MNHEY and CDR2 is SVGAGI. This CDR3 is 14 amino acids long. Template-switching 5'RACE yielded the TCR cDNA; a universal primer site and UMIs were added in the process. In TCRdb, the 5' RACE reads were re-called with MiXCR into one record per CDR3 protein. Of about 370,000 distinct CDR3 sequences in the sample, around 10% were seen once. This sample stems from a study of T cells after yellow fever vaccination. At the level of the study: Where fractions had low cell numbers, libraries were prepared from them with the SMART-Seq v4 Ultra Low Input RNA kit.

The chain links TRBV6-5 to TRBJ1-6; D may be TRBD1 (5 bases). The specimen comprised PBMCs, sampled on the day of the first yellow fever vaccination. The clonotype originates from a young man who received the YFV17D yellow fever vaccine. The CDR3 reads CASTYGTYNSPLHF. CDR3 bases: TGTGCCAGCACTTACGGGACTTATAATTCACCCCTCCACTTT.